This T cell receptor beta chain was identified during a study of glioma-infiltrating T cells after dendritic cell vaccination (TCRdb year 2016). Context from the whole study: A cohort of 15 glioblastoma patients from Phase I and II dendritic cell vaccination trials was included, of whom 9 were newly diagnosed and 6 had recurrent disease. Autologous tumor lysate-pulsed dendritic cell vaccination was administered to the patients between about 2002 and 2013. The vaccine consisted of monocyte-derived dendritic cells cultured roughly 7 days with IL-4 and GM-CSF, then pulsed overnight with autologous tumor lysate. Patients received three intradermal dendritic cell vaccine injections at biweekly intervals in the arm below the axilla. In glioblastoma patients vaccinated with dendritic cells, deep sequencing of TCR beta CDR3 regions served to measure tumor-infiltrating lymphocyte content and to compare repertoires between tumor and blood. TCR sequencing metrics, including TIL content and tumor-blood repertoire overlap, were correlated with survival after dendritic cell vaccination. General findings and caveats noted by the study authors: The cohort was small and heterogeneous, and full blood and tumor sets were available for few patients, with initial-recurrent tumor pairs available for even fewer patients. The response model built on TCR overlap across three groups was characterized as speculative, with prospective validation still needed. No direct relationship between TCR clonality and survival was found, suggesting a diverse polyclonal response may matter. Higher estimated pretreatment TIL content predicted longer time to progression and overall survival after dendritic cell vaccination.

CDR1 and CDR2, looked up from the germline V gene, are SGHRS and YFSETQ. From cysteine to phenylalanine, the CDR3 is 14 amino acids long. Only the CDR3 region is kept as DNA, spanning 42 bases read in frame from base 1. V is shortened by 2 bases, J by 0 bases, and the region joining them spans 8 bases. About this clone: Its antigen is still unknown. No much larger clone exists at a distance of one base, and base qualities are not known.

Using the immunoSEQ assay, TCRB CDR3 regions were amplified from about 1.9 micrograms of genomic DNA, or from all available DNA when less than that was on hand. For multiplex PCR, 60 forward primers for TCR V beta segments and 13 reverse primers for J beta segments were used. Synthetic control templates were spiked into each sample at limiting dilution to estimate reads per starting template. The Illumina HiSeq System generated 87 bp sequencing reads. The original methods were these. PCR and sequencing errors were removed by a nearest neighbor algorithm that merged closely related sequences. TCR overlap was defined as the percentage of unique tumor TCR beta sequences that were also found in the peripheral blood of the same patient. TCRdb limited this immuneACCESS table to in-frame rearrangements with V and J called. A share of clones is missing; checked studies link under half to unresolved V genes, and the rest is unexplained. V and J calls plus clone size are reproduced from that table; the DNA served to infer D and trimming. Present in this sample are 80,000 to 100,000 clones, approximately 80% of which were seen just once. The top ten clones comprise almost 6% of the sample.

Selection of patients required sufficient residual fresh-frozen tumor tissue and over two years of available survival data. Although molecular status otherwise differed among the glioblastoma patients, no patient had an isocitrate dehydrogenase mutation. PBMC were collected before vaccination, two weeks after the third vaccination, and at tumor progression if progression occurred. Genomic DNA was extracted with the Qiagen DNeasy Blood extraction Kit. Sample: blood, taken before dendritic cell vaccination. This clonotype was obtained from a human donor with glioblastoma. The rearrangement joined TRBV5-1 to TRBJ1-1; no D segment can be confidently identified. This receptor has the CDR3 CASSFEAMNTEAFF. The DNA is as follows: TGCGCCAGCAGCTTCGAAGCCATGAACACTGAAGCTTTCTTT.